Listed below are T cell receptor beta chains from one sample, sequenced in a study of beta chain features in type 1 diabetes. Produced via immunoSEQ multiplex PCR; TCRdb's table is partial and in-frame only. Seen here are 200,000 to 250,000 clones, over 11% observed once, and the top ten hold approximately 0.018%. The material sequenced was naive CD4+ T cells from blood. These receptors all come from a man in his thirties or forties with type 1 diabetes. CDR3s include the opening cysteine and the closing phenylalanine or tryptophan. D genes are given only for firm matches. A row's size may be missing; if present it is once, few, many or a size class.

TGTGCCAGCAGTGGGGGCCGGGCCACTGAAGCTTTCTTT	CASSGGRATEAFF	once	-	TRBJ1-1	TRBV2
TGTGCCAGCAGTCGCGGGGATGGAAACGAGCAGTACTTC	CASSRGDGNEQYF	few	-	TRBJ2-7	TRBV25-1
TGTGCCAGCAGACCGACAGGTTCATACGAGCAGTACTTC	CASRPTGSYEQYF	-	-	TRBJ2-7	TRBV6-1
TGCGCCAGCAGCCACATCGCGGCAGTTACCCTGGGGCGAGGCTACACCTTC	CASSHIAAVTLGRGYTF	few	-	TRBJ1-2	TRBV4-1
TGTGCCAGCAGCCAAGATGTTAACAGCCCTCAGGGTGAAAAACTGTTTTTT	CASSQDVNSPQGEKLFF	-	-	TRBJ1-4	TRBV4-2
TGTGCCAGCTCACCATTTGTTCAGGGAGGTGATACGCAGTATTTT	CASSPFVQGGDTQYF	-	-	TRBJ2-3	TRBV18
TGTGCCAGTAGCACGGACAGGGGAGGCACTGAAGCTTTCTTT	CASSTDRGGTEAFF	-	TRBD1	TRBJ1-1	TRBV19
TGTGCCAGTAGTCCGGACAGGGTACATGGCTACACCTTC	CASSPDRVHGYTF	-	TRBD1	TRBJ1-2	TRBV19
TGCAGTGCCAGGGTTCGACTGGGACAGCGTTACCTCCCAGGGGAGCTGTTTTTT	CSARVRLGQRYLPGELFF	-	TRBD1	TRBJ2-2	TRBV29-1
TGTGCCAGCAGCCCACAGGGGCTAGCGGGAGAACGGGAGCAGTTCTTC	CASSPQGLAGEREQFF	few	TRBD2	TRBJ2-1	TRBV7-2
TGTGCCAGTAGTACTCGGGACAGGAGCTCCTACGAGCAGTACTTC	CASSTRDRSSYEQYF	-	TRBD1	TRBJ2-7	TRBV19
TGTGCCAGCAGCCTCGGACAGGGGGCTACGGAGACCCAGTACTTC	CASSLGQGATETQYF	few	TRBD1	TRBJ2-5	TRBV11-3
TGTGCCACTACTGACAGGGGGCGAGGACTGAAACTGTTTTTT	CATTDRGRGLKLFF	few	TRBD1	TRBJ1-4	TRBV10-3
TGCAGCGTCCGCAGGGAATTCGACACCGGGGAGCTGTTTTTT	CSVRREFDTGELFF	few	-	TRBJ2-2	TRBV29-1
TGCGCCAGCAGCTTGGACACCTACAATGAGCAGTTCTTC	CASSLDTYNEQFF	-	-	TRBJ2-1	TRBV5-1
TGTGCCAGCAGCTTGGCTAGCGGGGGGACTAATGAGCAGTTCTTC	CASSLASGGTNEQFF	-	TRBD2	TRBJ2-1	TRBV5-4
TGTGCCAGCTCACCGCGGACAGGGGGCGCGGCCACTGAAGCTTTCTTT	CASSPRTGGAATEAFF	-	TRBD1	TRBJ1-1	TRBV18
TGTGCCAGCAGCCCACAGGGGTTTGGCACAGATACGCAGTATTTT	CASSPQGFGTDTQYF	few	TRBD1	TRBJ2-3	TRBV6-6
TGTGCCTGGAGTGAGCCTTCCTACGAGCAGTACTTC	CAWSEPSYEQYF	-	-	TRBJ2-7	TRBV30
TGTGCCAGCAGGATGGACAGGGCGAACACTGAAGCTTTCTTT	CASRMDRANTEAFF	few	TRBD1	TRBJ1-1	TRBV6-5
TGTGCCAGCAGCCAATATGGACTAGCGTTCTACGAGCAGTACTTC	CASSQYGLAFYEQYF	-	TRBD2	TRBJ2-7	TRBV14
TGTGCCAGCAGCTTGGCGGGCCAGGGAAGCTACGAGCAGTACTTC	CASSLAGQGSYEQYF	-	-	TRBJ2-7	TRBV5-4
TGTGCCATCAGTCCTCTCTCCGGGACACCCGGCTACACCTTC	CAISPLSGTPGYTF	few	-	TRBJ1-2	TRBV10-3
TGCAGCGTTGATAGGGGATCGGCAGCTAACTATGGCTACACCTTC	CSVDRGSAANYGYTF	few	-	TRBJ1-2	TRBV29-1
TGCGCCAGCAGCAACGGTAGGGGTTTCGACGAGCAGTACTTC	CASSNGRGFDEQYF	-	-	TRBJ2-7	TRBV5-1
TGTGCCAGTAGAGGGGACTTCAATCAGCCCCAGCATTTT	CASRGDFNQPQHF	-	-	TRBJ1-5	TRBV19
TGCGCCAGCAGCCTCGAGGGGGGGAAGGCTGAAGCTTTCTTT	CASSLEGGKAEAFF	-	-	TRBJ1-1	TRBV4-1
TGTGCCAGCAGCTACGGACAGGGCCAAACCACCATGAACACTGAAGCTTTCTTT	CASSYGQGQTTMNTEAFF	few	TRBD1	TRBJ1-1	TRBV5-4
TGTGCCAGCAGCGGACTAGTGGTCGGGGAGCTGTTTTTT	CASSGLVVGELFF	-	-	TRBJ2-2	TRBV9
TGCGCCAGCAGCCCGACAGGGGCAGGGGCCAACGTCCTGACTTTC	CASSPTGAGANVLTF	few	TRBD1	TRBJ2-6	TRBV5-1
TGTGCCAGCAGTGAAGCAGGGGAGGGCATTCAGTACTTC	CASSEAGEGIQYF	few	TRBD2	TRBJ2-4	TRBV2
TGTGCCAGCAGCTTAGGGACAGGGGGAGAGACCCAGTACTTC	CASSLGTGGETQYF	-	TRBD1	TRBJ2-5	TRBV7-8
TGTGCCTGGAGTGAGGGACAGTTTCATCAGCCCCAGCATTTT	CAWSEGQFHQPQHF	few	TRBD1	TRBJ1-5	TRBV30
TGTGCCTGGAGTGTACAGGGGAGCACTGAAGCTTTCTTT	CAWSVQGSTEAFF	-	TRBD1	TRBJ1-1	TRBV30
TGTGCCACCAGCAACGGGCAGGGCGGTGAAGCTTTCTTT	CATSNGQGGEAFF	-	-	TRBJ1-1	TRBV15
TGTGCCAGCAGTTACCAGACAGATCCTAGTGGCTACACCTTC	CASSYQTDPSGYTF	few	-	TRBJ1-2	TRBV6-6
TGCGCCAGCAGCGCAGAATATAATGAAAAACTGTTTTTT	CASSAEYNEKLFF	-	-	TRBJ1-4	TRBV5-1
TGTGCCAGCAGTTACGGAGGGGACTATGGCTACACCTTC	CASSYGGDYGYTF	-	-	TRBJ1-2	TRBV5-6
TGTGCCTGGGCCTACGGGACATTGGCATTTGTGGGCAATCAGCCCCAGCATTTT	CAWAYGTLAFVGNQPQHF	-	-	TRBJ1-5	TRBV30
TGTGCCAGTACCCCCGGTGAGGGCGCAAACACTGAAGCTTTCTTT	CASTPGEGANTEAFF	few	-	TRBJ1-1	TRBV19
TGCGCCAGCAGACAGACAGTAAACTATGGCTACACCTTC	CASRQTVNYGYTF	-	-	TRBJ1-2	TRBV5-1
TGTGCCAGCAGCTCCCAGGGGGGAACTGAAGCTTTCTTT	CASSSQGGTEAFF	-	TRBD1	TRBJ1-1	TRBV7-6
TGTGCCACCAGCAGACCTGACATGAATGAGCAGTTCTTC	CATSRPDMNEQFF	few	-	TRBJ2-1	TRBV15
TGTGCCAGCGGAGCCTCGAGCTCCTACGAGCAGTACTTC	CASGASSSYEQYF	-	-	TRBJ2-7	TRBV27
TGTGCCAGCTCACCTCAGGACAGGTACGAGCAGTACTTC	CASSPQDRYEQYF	-	TRBD1	TRBJ2-7	TRBV18
TGTGCCAGTAGTAGATACCAGAGCACAGATACGCAGTATTTT	CASSRYQSTDTQYF	few	-	TRBJ2-3	TRBV19
TGCGCCAGCAGCTTGGAACCGAGAAACACCGGGGAGCTGTTTTTT	CASSLEPRNTGELFF	few	-	TRBJ2-2	TRBV5-1
TGTGCCTGGAGTTTGCCCGGGGGTACGCAGTATTTT	CAWSLPGGTQYF	few	-	TRBJ2-3	TRBV30
TGTGCCAGCAGCTTAGTGTCGGGGGCAGATACGCAGTATTTT	CASSLVSGADTQYF	-	-	TRBJ2-3	TRBV7-8
TGTGCCAGTAGTCTGGCGGGGAACGAGCCCCAGCATTTT	CASSLAGNEPQHF	few	-	TRBJ1-5	TRBV19
TGCGCCAGCAGCTTGGGTAGCGGCCAAGAGACCCAGTACTTC	CASSLGSGQETQYF	-	-	TRBJ2-5	TRBV5-1
TGTGCCAGCAGTCCTAACAGGGGTAATATCAATGAGCAGTTCTTC	CASSPNRGNINEQFF	few	TRBD1	TRBJ2-1	TRBV7-9